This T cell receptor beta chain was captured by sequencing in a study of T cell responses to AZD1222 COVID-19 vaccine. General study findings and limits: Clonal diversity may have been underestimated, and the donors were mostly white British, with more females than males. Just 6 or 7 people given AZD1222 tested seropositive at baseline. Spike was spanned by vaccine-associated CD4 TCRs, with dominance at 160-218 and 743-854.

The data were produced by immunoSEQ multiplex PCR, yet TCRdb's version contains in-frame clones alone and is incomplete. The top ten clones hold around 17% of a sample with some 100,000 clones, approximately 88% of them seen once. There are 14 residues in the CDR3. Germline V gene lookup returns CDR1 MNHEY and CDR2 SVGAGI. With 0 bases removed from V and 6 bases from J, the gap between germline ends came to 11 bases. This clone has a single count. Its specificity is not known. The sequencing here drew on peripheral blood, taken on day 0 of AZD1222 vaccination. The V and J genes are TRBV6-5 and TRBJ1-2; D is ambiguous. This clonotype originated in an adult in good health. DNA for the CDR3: TGTGCCAGCAGTTACTCGACCGCGTTACATGGCTACACCTTC. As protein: CASSYSTALHGYTF.